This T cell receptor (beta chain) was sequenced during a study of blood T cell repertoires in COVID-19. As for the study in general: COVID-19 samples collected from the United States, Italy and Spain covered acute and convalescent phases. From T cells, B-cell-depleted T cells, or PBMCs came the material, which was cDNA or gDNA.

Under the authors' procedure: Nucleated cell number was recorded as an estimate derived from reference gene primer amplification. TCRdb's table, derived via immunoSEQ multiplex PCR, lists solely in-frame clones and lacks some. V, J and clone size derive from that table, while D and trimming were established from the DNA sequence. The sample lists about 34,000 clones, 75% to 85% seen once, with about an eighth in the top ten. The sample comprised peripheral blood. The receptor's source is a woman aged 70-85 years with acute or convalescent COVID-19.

In DNA form, the CDR3 reads TGCAGCGTTGAAGATACGGCTAGCGGAGTCAATGAGCAGTTCTTC. Protein sequence: CSVEDTASGVNEQFF. The chain carries TRBV29-1 and TRBJ2-1; 7 bases agree with TRBD2. This CDR3 is 15 amino acids long. Germline V gene lookup returns CDR1 SQVTM and CDR2 ANQGSEA. Trimming cost V 0 bases and J 6 bases; bases outside gene matches: 8.